The clone carrying this T cell receptor beta chain came up once. As yet, its antigen is unknown. These data originate in a study of T cell responses to AZD1222 COVID-19 vaccine. Study-wide points: CD4 TCRs linked to vaccination spanned spike, dominating at 160-218 and 743-854. Two doses of AZD1222 preceded a rise in Spike-specific TCR breadth and depth. Females outnumbered males among donors, who were mostly white British; clonal diversity was possibly underestimated.

Only in-frame clones appear in the TCRdb table, and some are missing; sequencing was by immunoSEQ multiplex PCR. The table records some 150,000 clones, about 90% of them present only once. The TCR sequence derives from an adult in good health. This material consisted of peripheral blood, taken on day 0 of AZD1222 vaccination.

CDR3 nucleotides: TGTGCCAGCAGCTTAGGTATGGGAGCTTTCTTT. Residues: CASSLGMGAFF. The chain combines TRBV7-8 with TRBJ1-1; D call uncertain. Deletions cut 1 base from V and 10 bases from J, with 7 bases between. The CDR3 extends over 11 amino acids. Germline V lookup: CDR1 SGHVS, CDR2 FQNEAQ.